This T cell receptor (beta chain) came from a study of prognosis after radiotherapy for stage I lung cancer. Looking at the study overall: There were over five patients whose tumors were squamous cell carcinoma and 12 to 13 whose tumors were adenocarcinoma. Subsequent to radiotherapy, distant metastatic disease emerged in several patients (median about 7 months), whereas about 16 exhibited no significant progression. Study results and limitations: There was a fall in unique TCR clone counts after stereotactic body radiation therapy, median roughly 9,300 versus 7,200.

This clonotype came up many times. Its antigen is unknown. V was cut by 8 bases and J by 3 bases, with 10 bases left in between. This CDR3 has 13 amino acids. Germline CDR1 MNHNS, CDR2 SASEGT. Amplicons of TCR beta CDR3 were generated from genomic DNA by two-round multiplex PCR. TRBV and TRBJ genes each had their own specific primers in first-round PCR. TCRdb re-called the multiplex PCR reads through MiXCR, storing one row per CDR3 protein. Of around 51,000 distinct CDR3 sequences listed, roughly 35% are singletons. The input for sequencing was PBMCs, taken before or after stereotactic body radiation therapy (not recorded which). The sequence came from a donor aged 50 or older with non-small cell lung cancer. This chain joins TRBV6-1 and TRBJ2-2; possibly TRBD1 for D (6 bases). The CDR3 nucleotides are TGTGCCAGCGGCCGGACAGACACCGGGGAGCTGTTTTTT. This codes for CASGRTDTGELFF.